A selection of T cell receptor beta chains follows, all from one sample in a study of vaccination effects on CD4 cells after COVID-19. No antigen is known for these receptors. TCRdb's copy holds only in-frame clones and misses some; the assay was immunoSEQ multiplex PCR. The profile covers about 39,000 clones, with about 62% appearing a single time and more than 7.5% taken by the ten largest. The sequenced sample was CD4+ T cells from PBMCs cultured without peptide, obtained after COVID-19 vaccination. The receptor set was obtained from a human donor who received a COVID-19 vaccine. CDR3s include the opening cysteine and the closing phenylalanine or tryptophan. D genes are given only for firm matches. Size is omitted from some rows. Given values are once, few, many or a class for expanded clones.

d_gene: TRBD1
v_gene: TRBV19
abundance: .
j_gene: TRBJ1-5
CDR3aa: CASSQGQGGQPQHF
CDR3nt: TGTGCCAGTAGCCAGGGACAGGGGGGTCAGCCCCAGCATTTT

d_gene: .
v_gene: TRBV29-1
abundance: .
j_gene: TRBJ1-3
CDR3aa: CSVGADSGNTIYF
CDR3nt: TGCAGCGTTGGGGCAGACTCTGGAAACACCATATATTTT

d_gene: TRBD1
v_gene: TRBV15
abundance: .
j_gene: TRBJ2-6
CDR3aa: CATSRAGTGSPGANVLTF
CDR3nt: TGTGCCACCAGCAGAGCCGGGACAGGGAGTCCTGGGGCCAACGTCCTGACTTTC

d_gene: TRBD2
v_gene: TRBV6-1
abundance: .
j_gene: TRBJ2-7
CDR3aa: CASSELAGDTYEQYF
CDR3nt: TGTGCCAGCAGTGAATTAGCGGGAGACACCTACGAGCAGTACTTC

d_gene: .
v_gene: TRBV5-1
abundance: few
j_gene: TRBJ1-1
CDR3aa: CASSLGDRERAFF
CDR3nt: TGCGCCAGCAGCTTGGGGGACCGGGAGAGAGCTTTCTTT

d_gene: TRBD1
v_gene: TRBV7-2
abundance: .
j_gene: TRBJ1-1
CDR3aa: CASSPGTANTEAFF
CDR3nt: TGTGCCAGCAGCCCTGGGACAGCCAACACTGAAGCTTTCTTT

d_gene: .
v_gene: TRBV18
abundance: .
j_gene: TRBJ2-7
CDR3aa: CASSLVRSISYEQYF
CDR3nt: TGTGCCAGCTCACTCGTTAGAAGTATCTCCTACGAGCAGTACTTC

d_gene: .
v_gene: TRBV2
abundance: few
j_gene: TRBJ1-5
CDR3aa: CASSFGTNQPQHF
CDR3nt: TGTGCCAGCAGTTTTGGGACTAATCAGCCCCAGCATTTT

d_gene: TRBD2
v_gene: TRBV6-5
abundance: .
j_gene: TRBJ2-1
CDR3aa: CASRKSGGRYNEQFF
CDR3nt: TGTGCCAGCAGAAAAAGCGGGGGGCGTTACAATGAGCAGTTCTTC

d_gene: .
v_gene: TRBV19
abundance: few
j_gene: TRBJ1-5
CDR3aa: CASSILPLQPQHF
CDR3nt: TGTGCCAGTAGTATCCTCCCCCTGCAGCCCCAGCATTTT

d_gene: TRBD1
v_gene: TRBV7-8
abundance: .
j_gene: TRBJ1-1
CDR3aa: CASSLRQGNTEAFF
CDR3nt: TGTGCCAGCAGCCTAAGACAGGGAAACACTGAAGCTTTCTTT

d_gene: TRBD1
v_gene: TRBV19
abundance: .
j_gene: TRBJ2-7
CDR3aa: CASSLSGTGSYEQYF
CDR3nt: TGTGCCAGTAGCCTATCCGGGACAGGCTCCTACGAGCAGTACTTC

d_gene: .
v_gene: TRBV5-1
abundance: few
j_gene: TRBJ1-1
CDR3aa: CASSLEGLNTEAFF
CDR3nt: TGCGCCAGCAGCTTGGAAGGGTTAAACACTGAAGCTTTCTTT

d_gene: .
v_gene: TRBV6-5
abundance: .
j_gene: TRBJ2-7
CDR3aa: CASRPSSYEQYF
CDR3nt: TGTGCCAGCAGGCCAAGCTCCTACGAGCAGTACTTC

d_gene: TRBD2
v_gene: TRBV12-5
abundance: once
j_gene: TRBJ2-1
CDR3aa: CASGYFETWEGPGEDEQFF
CDR3nt: TGTGCTAGTGGCTATTTCGAAACCTGGGAGGGGCCTGGTGAGGATGAGCAGTTCTTC

d_gene: .
v_gene: TRBV18
abundance: .
j_gene: TRBJ1-5
CDR3aa: CASSPLKGGQPQHF
CDR3nt: TGTGCCAGCTCACCCCTGAAGGGGGGTCAGCCCCAGCATTTT

d_gene: TRBD2
v_gene: TRBV10-3
abundance: .
j_gene: TRBJ2-1
CDR3aa: CAISDRGLAGGSSYNEQFF
CDR3nt: TGTGCCATCAGTGACCGCGGACTAGCGGGGGGGAGCTCCTACAATGAGCAGTTCTTC

d_gene: .
v_gene: TRBV18
abundance: .
j_gene: TRBJ2-4
CDR3aa: CASSPGTDAIKYF
CDR3nt: TGTGCCAGCTCACCAGGGACCGACGCGATTAAGTACTTC

d_gene: .
v_gene: TRBV4-1
abundance: .
j_gene: TRBJ2-2
CDR3aa: CASSQVSVANTGELFF
CDR3nt: TGCGCCAGCAGCCAAGTCAGCGTTGCGAACACCGGGGAGCTGTTTTTT

d_gene: TRBD1
v_gene: TRBV10-1
abundance: few
j_gene: TRBJ1-6
CDR3aa: CASSDGQEVAPLHF
CDR3nt: TGCGCCAGCAGTGACGGACAGGAGGTCGCACCCCTCCACTTT

d_gene: .
v_gene: TRBV5-4
abundance: .
j_gene: TRBJ1-6
CDR3aa: CASRTSRADSPLHF
CDR3nt: TGTGCCAGCAGGACGTCCAGGGCTGATTCACCCCTCCACTTT

d_gene: .
v_gene: TRBV5-1
abundance: .
j_gene: TRBJ1-2
CDR3aa: CASSLGAPESYGYTF
CDR3nt: TGCGCCAGCAGCTTGGGAGCTCCCGAGAGCTATGGCTACACCTTC

d_gene: .
v_gene: TRBV5-1
abundance: .
j_gene: TRBJ1-5
CDR3aa: CASSLDSGNQPQHF
CDR3nt: TGCGCCAGCAGCTTGGATTCAGGGAATCAGCCCCAGCATTTT

d_gene: .
v_gene: TRBV2
abundance: .
j_gene: TRBJ2-3
CDR3aa: CASSEGLATDTQYF
CDR3nt: TGTGCCAGCAGTGAGGGGTTAGCCACAGATACGCAGTATTTT

d_gene: .
v_gene: TRBV24-1
abundance: .
j_gene: TRBJ1-5
CDR3aa: CATSAGYSNQPQHF
CDR3nt: TGTGCCACCAGTGCAGGGTATAGCAATCAGCCCCAGCATTTT

d_gene: TRBD2
v_gene: TRBV5-1
abundance: .
j_gene: TRBJ2-1
CDR3aa: CASSGGGGAGTYNEQFF
CDR3nt: TGCGCCAGCAGCGGTGGCGGGGGGGCAGGGACCTACAATGAGCAGTTCTTC

d_gene: TRBD2
v_gene: TRBV10-3
abundance: .
j_gene: TRBJ2-5
CDR3aa: CAISEGLAGGRDQETQYF
CDR3nt: TGTGCCATCAGTGAGGGGCTAGCGGGGGGCCGAGATCAGGAGACCCAGTACTTC

d_gene: TRBD1
v_gene: TRBV28
abundance: .
j_gene: TRBJ2-7
CDR3aa: CASSSSGTGSYEQYF
CDR3nt: TGTGCCAGCAGTTCATCCGGGACAGGGAGCTACGAGCAGTACTTC

d_gene: .
v_gene: TRBV12-3/TRBV12-4
abundance: few
j_gene: TRBJ1-5
CDR3aa: CASSLGSGQPQHF
CDR3nt: TGTGCCAGCAGTTTGGGGAGCGGTCAGCCCCAGCATTTT

d_gene: TRBD2
v_gene: TRBV24-1
abundance: .
j_gene: TRBJ2-3
CDR3aa: CATAPSGRTGSTDTQYF
CDR3nt: TGTGCCACCGCGCCTAGCGGGAGGACGGGGAGCACAGATACGCAGTATTTT

d_gene: TRBD2
v_gene: TRBV5-4
abundance: once
j_gene: TRBJ2-5
CDR3aa: CASSSAAGTSGQGGYF
CDR3nt: TGTGCCAGCAGCTCCGCTGCCGGGACTAGCGGGCAGGGGGGGTACTTC